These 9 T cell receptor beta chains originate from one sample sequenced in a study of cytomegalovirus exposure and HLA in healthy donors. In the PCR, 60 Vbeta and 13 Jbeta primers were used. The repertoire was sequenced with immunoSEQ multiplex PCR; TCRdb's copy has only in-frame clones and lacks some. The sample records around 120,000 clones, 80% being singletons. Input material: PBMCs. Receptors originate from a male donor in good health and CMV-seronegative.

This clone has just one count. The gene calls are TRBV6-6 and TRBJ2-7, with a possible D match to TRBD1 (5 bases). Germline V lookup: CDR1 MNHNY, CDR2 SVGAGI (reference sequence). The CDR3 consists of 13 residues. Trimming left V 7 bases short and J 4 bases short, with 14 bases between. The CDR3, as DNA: TGTGCCAGCAATCCAGGGTCAGCGTACGAGCAGTACTTC. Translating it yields CASNPGSAYEQYF.

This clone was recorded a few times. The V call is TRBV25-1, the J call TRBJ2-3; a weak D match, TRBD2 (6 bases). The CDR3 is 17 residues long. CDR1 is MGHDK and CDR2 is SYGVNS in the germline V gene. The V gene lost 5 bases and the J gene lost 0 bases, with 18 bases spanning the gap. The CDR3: CASSKRAITSSTDTQYF. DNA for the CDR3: TGTGCCAGCAGTAAGCGGGCGATTACATCTAGCACAGATACGCAGTATTTT.

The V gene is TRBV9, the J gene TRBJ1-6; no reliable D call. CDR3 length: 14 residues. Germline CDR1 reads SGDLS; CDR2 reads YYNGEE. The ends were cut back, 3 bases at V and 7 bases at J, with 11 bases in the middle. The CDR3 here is CASSAPPGNSPLHF. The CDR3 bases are TGTGCCAGCAGCGCGCCCCCGGGGAATTCACCCCTCCACTTT.

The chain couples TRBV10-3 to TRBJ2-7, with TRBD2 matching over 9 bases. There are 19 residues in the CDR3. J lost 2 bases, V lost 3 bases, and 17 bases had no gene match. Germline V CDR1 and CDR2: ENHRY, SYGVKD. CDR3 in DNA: TGTGCCATCAGTGACACCAAGCGGGGGGCCCCAACCTCGACCTACGAGCAGTACTTC. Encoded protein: CAISDTKRGAPTSTYEQYF.

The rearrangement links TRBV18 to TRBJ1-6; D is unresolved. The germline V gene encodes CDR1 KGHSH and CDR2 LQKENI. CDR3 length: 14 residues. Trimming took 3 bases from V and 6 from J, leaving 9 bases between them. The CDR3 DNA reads TGTGCCAGCTCACCGATCGAGTTTAATTCACCCCTCCACTTT. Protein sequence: CASSPIEFNSPLHF. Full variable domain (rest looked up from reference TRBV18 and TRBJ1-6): NAGVMQNPRHLVRRRGQEARLRCSPMKGHSHVYWYRQLPEEGLKFMVYLQKENIIDESGMPKERFSAEFPKEGPSILRIQQVVRGDSAAYFCASSPIEFNSPLHFGNGTRLTVT.

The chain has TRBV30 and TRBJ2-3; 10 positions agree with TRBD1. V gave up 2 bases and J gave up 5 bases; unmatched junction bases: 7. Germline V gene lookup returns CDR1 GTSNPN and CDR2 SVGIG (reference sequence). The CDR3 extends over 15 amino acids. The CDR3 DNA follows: TGTGCCTGGAGTTCCCGACAGGGGGCCTTAGATACGCAGTATTTT. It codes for CAWSSRQGALDTQYF. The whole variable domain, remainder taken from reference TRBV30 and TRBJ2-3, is SQTIHQWPATLVQPVGSPLSLECTVEGTSNPNLYWYRQAAGRGLQLLFYSVGIGQISSEVPQNLSASRPQDRQFILSSKKLLLSDSGFYLCAWSSRQGALDTQYFGPGTRLTVL.

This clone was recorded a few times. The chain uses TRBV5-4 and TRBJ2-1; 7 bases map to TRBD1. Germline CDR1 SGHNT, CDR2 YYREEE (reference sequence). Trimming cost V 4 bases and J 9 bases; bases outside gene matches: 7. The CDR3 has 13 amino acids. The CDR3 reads CASSPIQGTEQFF. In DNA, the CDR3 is TGTGCCAGCAGCCCGATACAGGGGACTGAGCAGTTCTTC.

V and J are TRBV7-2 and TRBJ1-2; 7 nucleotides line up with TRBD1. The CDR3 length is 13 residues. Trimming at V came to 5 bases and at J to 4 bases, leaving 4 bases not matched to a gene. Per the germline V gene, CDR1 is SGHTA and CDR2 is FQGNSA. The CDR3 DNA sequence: TGTGCCAGCAGCGCGACAGGGACCTATGGCTACACCTTC. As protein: CASSATGTYGYTF.

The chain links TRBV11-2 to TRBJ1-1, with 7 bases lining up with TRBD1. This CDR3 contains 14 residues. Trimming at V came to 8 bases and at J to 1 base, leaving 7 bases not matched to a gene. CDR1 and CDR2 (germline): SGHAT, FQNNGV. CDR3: CASWTGGWNTEAFF. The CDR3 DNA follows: TGTGCCAGCTGGACAGGAGGGTGGAACACTGAAGCTTTCTTT.